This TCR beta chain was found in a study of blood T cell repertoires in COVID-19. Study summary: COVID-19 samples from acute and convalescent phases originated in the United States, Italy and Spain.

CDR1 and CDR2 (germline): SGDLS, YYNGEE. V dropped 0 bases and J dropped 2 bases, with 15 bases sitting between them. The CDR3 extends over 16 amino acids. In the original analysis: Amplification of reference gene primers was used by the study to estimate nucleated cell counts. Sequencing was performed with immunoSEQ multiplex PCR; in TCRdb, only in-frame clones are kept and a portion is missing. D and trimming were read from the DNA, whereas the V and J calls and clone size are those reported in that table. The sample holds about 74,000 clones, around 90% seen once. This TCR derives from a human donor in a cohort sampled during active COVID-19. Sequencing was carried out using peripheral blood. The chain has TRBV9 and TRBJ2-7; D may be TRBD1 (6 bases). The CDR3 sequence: CASSVVEGGIAYEQYF. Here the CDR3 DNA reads TGTGCCAGCAGCGTAGTCGAAGGGGGTATTGCCTACGAGCAGTACTTC. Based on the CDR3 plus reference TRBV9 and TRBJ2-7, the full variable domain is DSGVTQTPKHLITATGQRVTLRCSPRSGDLSVYWYQQSLDQGLQFLIQYYNGEERAKGNILERFSAQQFPDLHSELNLSSLELGDSALYFCASSVVEGGIAYEQYFGPGTRLTVT.